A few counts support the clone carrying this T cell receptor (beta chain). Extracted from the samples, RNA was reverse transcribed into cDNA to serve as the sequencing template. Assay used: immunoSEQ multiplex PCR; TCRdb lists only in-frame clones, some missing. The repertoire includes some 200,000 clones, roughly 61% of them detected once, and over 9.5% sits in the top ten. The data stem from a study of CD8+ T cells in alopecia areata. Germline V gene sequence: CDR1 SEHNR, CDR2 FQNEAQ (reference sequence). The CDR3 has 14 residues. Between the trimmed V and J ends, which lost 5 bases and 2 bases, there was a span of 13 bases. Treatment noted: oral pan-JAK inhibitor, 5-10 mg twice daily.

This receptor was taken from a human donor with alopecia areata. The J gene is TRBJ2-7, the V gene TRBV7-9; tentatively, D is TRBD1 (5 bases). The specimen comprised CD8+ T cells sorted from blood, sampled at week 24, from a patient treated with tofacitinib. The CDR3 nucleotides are TGTGCCAGCAGCCCCGACAGATCTACCTACGAGCAGTACTTC. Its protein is CASSPDRSTYEQYF.